The 5 T cell receptor beta chains reported below all come from one sample, sequenced in a study of cytomegalovirus exposure and HLA in healthy donors. PCR used 60 Vbeta primers and 13 Jbeta primers. Only in-frame clones appear in the TCRdb table, and some are missing; sequencing was by immunoSEQ multiplex PCR. The sample contains 150,000 to 200,000 clones, over 75% of which appear only once. The sequenced sample consisted of PBMCs. These receptors all come from a human donor in good health.

The chain carries TRBV2 and TRBJ1-5; 11 nucleotides align to TRBD1. Germline V lookup: CDR1 SNHLY, CDR2 FYNNEI. The CDR3 length is 15 residues. Trimming removed 5 bases from V and 7 bases from J; junction bases left unmatched: 7. In DNA form, the CDR3 reads TGTGCCAGCAGTCCCGGACAGGGGGCTTCCCAGCCCCAGCATTTT. Translation gives CASSPGQGASQPQHF.

V and J are TRBV9 and TRBJ2-7; 11 nucleotides align to TRBD2. This CDR3 contains 15 residues. CDR1 and CDR2 (germline): SGDLS, YYNGEE. Trimming removed 2 bases from V and 4 bases from J; junction bases left unmatched: 5. The CDR3 bases are TGTGCCAGCAGCGTGGGAACTAGCGGGGGTTACGAGCAGTACTTC. It translates to CASSVGTSGGYEQYF.

The chain has TRBV29-1 and TRBJ2-3; 16 bases line up with TRBD2. The trim removed 6 bases at V and 15 bases at J, leaving 9 bases unmatched. CDR3 length: 13 amino acids. Germline V CDR1 and CDR2: SQVTM, ANQGSEA. The chain's CDR3 is CSVAGTSGGACYF. In DNA, the CDR3 is TGCAGCGTCGCCGGGACTAGCGGGGGGGCATGTTATTTT.

The chain employs TRBV27 and TRBJ2-7; TRBD1 is a possible D gene (5 bases). CDR1 MNHEY and CDR2 SMNVEV come from the germline V gene (reference sequence). This CDR3 has 16 residues. V lost 6 bases and J 0 bases, leaving 18 bases between the germline ends. CDR3 bases: TGTGCCAGCAGCCCAGGGTGGGCAGGTAACTCCTACGAGCAGTACTTC. Protein product: CASSPGWAGNSYEQYF.

The genes are TRBV27 and TRBJ2-3; tentative D call: TRBD1 (5 bases). CDR1 and CDR2 from the germline V gene are MNHEY and SMNVEV (reference sequence). CDR3 size: 13 residues. V gave up 4 bases and J gave up 4 bases, with 9 bases separating them. The CDR3 loop is CASSSRVADTQYF. CDR3 bases: TGTGCCAGCAGTTCCAGGGTGGCAGATACGCAGTATTTT.